A selection of T cell receptor beta chains follows, all from one sample in a study of T cell repertoires in cytomegalovirus infection. Each CDR3 protein is one row after TCRdb ran MiXCR on the reads. This sample yields around 630,000 distinct CDR3 sequences, of which roughly 24% are seen a single time; 7% to 9% belongs to the top ten. The sequenced sample consisted of CD8+ T cells from PBMCs. The receptors come from a human donor in good health (CMV status not recorded). Some clones in this sample may be carry-over from other donors' samples. The CDR3 runs from the conserved cysteine through the conserved F or W. D genes are given only for firm matches. Some rows mark clone size as missing; the rest say once, few, many or name a class of expanded clone.

d_gene | abundance | j_gene | v_gene | CDR3aa | CDR3nt
TRBD2 | few | TRBJ2-1 | TRBV6-2/TRBV6-3 | CASSSPGLAGDNEQFF | TGTGCCAGCAGCTCCCCGGGACTAGCGGGAGACAATGAGCAGTTCTTC
TRBD1 | once | TRBJ2-3 | TRBV6-5 | CASSLTPGGWTDTQYF | TGTGCCAGCAGTTTAACCCCAGGGGGCTGGACAGATACGCAGTATTTT
TRBD2 | many | TRBJ2-5 | TRBV7-6 | CASSFGGGQETQYF | TGTGCCAGCAGCTTTGGCGGGGGACAAGAGACCCAGTACTTC
. | few | TRBJ2-3 | TRBV28 | CASLSITSTDTQYF | TGTGCCAGCCTCAGTATCACTAGCACAGATACGCAGTATTTT
. | many | TRBJ1-2 | TRBV6-1 | CASSKPPGGLTDGYTF | TGTGCCAGCAGTAAGCCCCCGGGGGGCCTAACTGATGGCTACACCTTC
. | few | TRBJ2-1 | TRBV20-1 | CSARERDPFSDNEQFF | TGCAGTGCTAGAGAAAGGGACCCCTTTTCGGACAATGAGCAGTTCTTC
. | . | TRBJ2-2 | TRBV29-1 | CSVELQGPGELFF | TGCAGCGTTGAGCTACAGGGCCCCGGGGAGCTGTTTTTT
TRBD1 | . | TRBJ1-6 | TRBV20-1 | CSARSGTGGSPLHF | TGCAGTGCTAGATCCGGGACAGGTGGATCACCCCTCCACTTT
. | . | TRBJ2-7 | TRBV27 | CASSDRRQPYEQYF | TGTGCCAGCAGTGACCGAAGACAGCCCTACGAGCAGTACTTC
. | few | TRBJ1-5 | TRBV12-3/TRBV12-4 | CASSLWGPYSNQPQHF | TGTGCCAGCAGTTTATGGGGACCCTATAGCAATCAGCCCCAGCATTTT
. | once | TRBJ2-1 | TRBV7-6 | CASSRSGWLFF | TGTGCCAGCAGCCGAAGCGGGTGGCTTTTCTTC
. | . | TRBJ2-2 | TRBV2 | CARGHQNTGELFF | TGTGCCAGGGGACATCAGAACACCGGGGAGCTGTTTTTT
TRBD1 | few | TRBJ2-4 | TRBV23-1 | CASSQSQGTAFLAKNIQYF | TGCGCCAGCAGTCAATCGCAGGGGACAGCATTTCTAGCCAAAAACATTCAGTACTTC
. | many | TRBJ2-5 | TRBV12-3/TRBV12-4 | CASSPSGETQYF | TGTGCCAGCAGCCCCTCCGGGGAGACCCAGTACTTC
. | . | TRBJ1-5 | TRBV29-1 | CSVASDSMSNQPQHF | TGCAGCGTCGCCTCTGACAGTATGAGCAATCAGCCCCAGCATTTT
TRBD1 | few | TRBJ2-2 | TRBV4-1 | CASSPGTGWPGELFF | TGCGCCAGCAGCCCCGGGACAGGGTGGCCCGGGGAGCTGTTTTTT
. | few | TRBJ2-1 | TRBV20-1 | CSASNGLRADEQFF | TGCAGTGCTAGTAACGGGCTTAGGGCCGATGAGCAGTTCTTC
. | . | TRBJ2-5 | TRBV20-1 | CSARTRGQETQYF | TGCAGTGCTAGGACTAGGGGGCAGGAGACCCAGTACTTC
. | few | TRBJ2-1 | TRBV6-4 | CASADGMSSYNEQFF | TGTGCCAGCGCCGACGGAATGAGCTCCTACAATGAGCAGTTCTTC
. | many | TRBJ1-2 | TRBV4-1 | CASSPEIVTHNYGYTF | TGCGCCAGCAGCCCCGAGATTGTGACCCATAACTATGGCTACACCTTC
. | many | TRBJ2-7 | TRBV7-2 | CASSSGAGNSYEQYF | TGTGCCAGCAGCTCCGGGGCAGGAAATTCCTACGAGCAGTACTTC
. | . | TRBJ1-5 | TRBV7-9 | CASSSAGVAQPQHF | TGTGCCAGCAGCTCAGCGGGGGTCGCTCAGCCCCAGCATTTT
TRBD1 | many | TRBJ1-2 | TRBV7-8 | CASSPPGQGDYFNGYTF | TGTGCCAGCAGCCCTCCGGGACAGGGTGATTATTTTAATGGCTACACCTTC
TRBD1 | few | TRBJ2-2 | TRBV2 | CASRDRERDTGELFF | TGTGCCAGCCGGGACAGGGAAAGGGACACCGGGGAGCTGTTTTTT
TRBD1 | few | TRBJ1-1 | TRBV4-3 | CASSQSTGDDGTEAFF | TGCGCCAGCAGCCAATCTACAGGGGATGATGGCACTGAAGCTTTCTTT
TRBD2 | . | TRBJ2-2 | TRBV6-2/TRBV6-3 | CASSPFVAGPGELFF | TGTGCCAGCAGTCCTTTCGTAGCGGGTCCCGGGGAGCTGTTTTTT
TRBD1 | . | TRBJ2-5 | TRBV6-5 | CASNSLYRGETQYF | TGTGCCAGCAACTCACTATACAGGGGAGAGACCCAGTACTTC
. | . | TRBJ2-1 | TRBV12-3/TRBV12-4 | CASRGDSSSYNEQFF | TGTGCCAGCAGAGGGGACTCGAGCTCCTACAATGAGCAGTTCTTC
. | . | TRBJ1-2 | TRBV4-1 | CASSQGAGLENYGYTF | TGCGCCAGCAGCCAAGGAGCGGGGCTCGAGAACTATGGCTACACCTTC
TRBD1 | . | TRBJ2-3 | TRBV2 | CASSLKDRGGTDTQYF | TGTGCCAGCAGTCTTAAGGACAGGGGAGGAACAGATACGCAGTATTTT
TRBD2 | . | TRBJ2-1 | TRBV4-1 | CASSHPIAGGHNEQFF | TGCGCCAGCAGCCATCCCATAGCGGGGGGCCACAATGAGCAGTTCTTC
. | . | TRBJ2-1 | TRBV15 | CATSREARSSYNEQFF | TGTGCCACCAGCAGAGAAGCCCGAAGCTCCTACAATGAGCAGTTCTTC
. | few | TRBJ2-4 | TRBV9 | CASSAGSGPDIQYF | TGTGCCAGCAGCGCCGGATCTGGACCTGACATTCAGTACTTC
. | . | TRBJ1-2 | TRBV12-5 | CASGLMGYAGYGGYTF | TGTGCTAGTGGTTTGATGGGGTACGCGGGGTATGGTGGCTACACCTTC
. | few | TRBJ2-1 | TRBV6-2/TRBV6-3 | CASSLGWGTSYNEQFF | TGTGCCAGCAGTTTGGGTTGGGGGACCTCCTACAATGAGCAGTTCTTC
. | . | TRBJ1-1 | TRBV4-1 | CASSQEIGIWGTEAFF | TGCGCCAGCAGCCAAGAGATTGGTATTTGGGGGACTGAAGCTTTCTTT
TRBD2 | many | TRBJ2-5 | TRBV7-9 | CASSPANIGGGRQETQYF | TGTGCCAGCAGCCCAGCGAATATTGGGGGGGGACGGCAAGAGACCCAGTACTTC
. | few | TRBJ2-2 | TRBV11-2 | CASSLSTLAVITLANTGELFF | TGTGCCAGCAGCCTCTCCACCTTAGCGGTGATAACTCTCGCGAACACCGGGGAGCTGTTTTTT
. | few | TRBJ2-7 | TRBV7-2 | CASSHPTVLATYEQYF | TGTGCCAGCAGCCACCCGACAGTTTTGGCAACCTACGAGCAGTACTTC
TRBD1 | . | TRBJ1-2 | TRBV7-2 | CASSFPGQGDGYSF | TGTGCCAGCAGCTTCCCGGGACAGGGGGATGGCTACTCCTTC
. | . | TRBJ1-5 | TRBV28 | CASSPVTRNQPQHF | TGTGCCAGCAGTCCCGTGACAAGGAATCAGCCCCAGCATTTT
. | . | TRBJ2-1 | TRBV27 | CASSRGLTYNEQFF | TGTGCCAGCAGTCGCGGACTAACCTACAATGAGCAGTTCTTC
. | . | TRBJ2-7 | TRBV5-6 | CASSFTGLYEQYF | TGTGCCAGCAGTTTCACAGGACTATACGAGCAGTACTTC
. | . | TRBJ2-3 | TRBV2 | CVSSVREGTDTQYF | TGTGTCAGCAGTGTGAGGGAGGGCACAGATACGCAGTATTTT
. | many | TRBJ2-2 | TRBV25-1 | CASSGIMNTGELFF | TGTGCCAGCAGTGGGATTATGAACACCGGGGAGCTGTTTTTT
. | few | TRBJ2-6 | TRBV20-1 | CSAIVEPLGANVLTF | TGCAGTGCTATAGTAGAACCTCTAGGGGCCAACGTCCTGACTTTC
TRBD2 | few | TRBJ2-1 | TRBV7-9 | CASYGLAVSSYNEQFF | TGTGCCAGCTACGGACTAGCGGTGAGCTCCTACAATGAGCAGTTCTTC
TRBD1 | . | TRBJ2-1 | TRBV6-2/TRBV6-3 | CASSDRGRINEQFF | TGTGCCAGTTCGGACAGGGGGCGAATCAATGAGCAGTTCTTC
. | . | TRBJ1-2 | TRBV2 | CASSGRTDLRGSHGYTF | TGTGCCAGCAGTGGCCGGACAGACCTAAGGGGCTCACATGGCTACACCTTC
TRBD2 | . | TRBJ2-2 | TRBV7-9 | CVSSGEDNMSGTGELFF | TGTGTCAGCAGCGGGGAGGACAATATGAGTGGCACCGGGGAGCTGTTTTTT
TRBD1 | few | TRBJ2-5 | TRBV18 | CASSPKDREVGETQYF | TGTGCCAGCTCACCCAAGGACAGGGAGGTTGGCGAGACCCAGTACTTC
. | few | TRBJ1-1 | TRBV6-5 | CASPPRGGNTEAFF | TGTGCCAGCCCCCCCCGGGGGGGGAACACTGAAGCTTTCTTT
. | few | TRBJ2-5 | TRBV28 | CASSSSQGHYETQYF | TGTGCCAGCAGTTCCTCACAGGGTCATTACGAGACCCAGTACTTC
. | few | TRBJ1-1 | TRBV29-1 | CSGDFLNTEAFF | TGCAGCGGGGACTTCCTGAACACTGAAGCTTTCTTT
. | few | TRBJ2-3 | TRBV29-1 | CSLIPGTDTDTQYF | TGCAGCTTGATTCCCGGGACCGACACAGATACGCAGTATTTT
. | many | TRBJ1-1 | TRBV28 | CASNQDRGHTEAFF | TGTGCCAGCAATCAGGACCGGGGCCACACTGAAGCTTTCTTT
. | few | TRBJ2-7 | TRBV20-1 | CSARGSGDYEQYF | TGCAGTGCTAGAGGTTCAGGGGACTACGAGCAGTACTTC